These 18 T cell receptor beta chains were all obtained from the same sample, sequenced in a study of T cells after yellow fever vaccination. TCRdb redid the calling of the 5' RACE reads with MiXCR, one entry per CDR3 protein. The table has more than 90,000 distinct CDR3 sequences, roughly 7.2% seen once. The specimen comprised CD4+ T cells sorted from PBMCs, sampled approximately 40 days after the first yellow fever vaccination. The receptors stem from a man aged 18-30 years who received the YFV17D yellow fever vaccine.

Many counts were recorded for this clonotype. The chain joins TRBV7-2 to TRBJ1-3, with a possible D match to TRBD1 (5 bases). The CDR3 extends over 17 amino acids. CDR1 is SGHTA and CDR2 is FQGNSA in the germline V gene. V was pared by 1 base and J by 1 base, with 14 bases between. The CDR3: CASSLVGSGVSGNTIYF. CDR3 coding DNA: TGTGCCAGCAGCTTAGTAGGGTCGGGGGTTTCTGGAAACACCATATATTTT.

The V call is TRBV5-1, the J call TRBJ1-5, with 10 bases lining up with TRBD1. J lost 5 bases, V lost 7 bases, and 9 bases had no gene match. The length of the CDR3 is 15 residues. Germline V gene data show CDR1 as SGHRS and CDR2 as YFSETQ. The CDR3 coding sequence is TGCGCCAGCTCTCCGGGACAGGGGAGGCATCAGCCCCAGCATTTT. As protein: CASSPGQGRHQPQHF. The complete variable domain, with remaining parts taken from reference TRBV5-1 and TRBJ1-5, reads KAGVTQTPRYLIKTRGQQVTLSCSPISGHRSVSWYQQTPGQGLQFLFEYFSETQRNKGNFPGRFSGRQFSNSRSEMNVSTLELGDSALYLCASSPGQGRHQPQHFGDGTRLSIL.

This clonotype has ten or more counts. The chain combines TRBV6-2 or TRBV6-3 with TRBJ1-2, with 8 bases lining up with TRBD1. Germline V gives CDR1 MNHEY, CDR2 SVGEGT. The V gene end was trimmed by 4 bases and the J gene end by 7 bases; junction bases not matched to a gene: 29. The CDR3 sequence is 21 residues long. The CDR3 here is CASSSKRDRTALGWVDAGYTF. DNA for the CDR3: TGTGCCAGCAGTTCTAAACGGGACAGGACTGCGCTGGGGTGGGTCGATGCTGGCTACACCTTC.

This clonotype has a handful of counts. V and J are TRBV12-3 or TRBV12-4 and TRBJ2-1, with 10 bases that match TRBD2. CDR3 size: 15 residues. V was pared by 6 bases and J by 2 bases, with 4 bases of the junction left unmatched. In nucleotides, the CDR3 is TGTGCCAGCAGGGCAAGCGGGGGGGCCTACAATGAGCAGTTCTTC. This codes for CASRASGGAYNEQFF.

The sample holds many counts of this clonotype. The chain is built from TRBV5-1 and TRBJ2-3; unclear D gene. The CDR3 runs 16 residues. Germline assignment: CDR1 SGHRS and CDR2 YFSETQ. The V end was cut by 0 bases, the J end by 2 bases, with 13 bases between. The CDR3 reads CASSLGQYLITDTQYF. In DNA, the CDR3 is TGCGCCAGCAGCTTGGGGCAGTACCTGATCACAGATACGCAGTATTTT.

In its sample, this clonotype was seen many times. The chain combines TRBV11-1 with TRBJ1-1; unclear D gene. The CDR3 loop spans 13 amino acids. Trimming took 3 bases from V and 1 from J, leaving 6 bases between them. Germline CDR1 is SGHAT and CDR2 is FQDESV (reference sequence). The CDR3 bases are TGTGCCAGCAGCTTTCGGGCGAACACTGAAGCTTTCTTT. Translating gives CASSFRANTEAFF.

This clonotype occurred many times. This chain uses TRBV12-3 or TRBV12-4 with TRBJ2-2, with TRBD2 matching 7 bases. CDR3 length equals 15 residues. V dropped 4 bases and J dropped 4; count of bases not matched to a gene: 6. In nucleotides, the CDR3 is TGTGCCAGCAGTTGGGAGGGTTCTGTCACCGGGGAGCTGTTTTTT. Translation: CASSWEGSVTGELFF.

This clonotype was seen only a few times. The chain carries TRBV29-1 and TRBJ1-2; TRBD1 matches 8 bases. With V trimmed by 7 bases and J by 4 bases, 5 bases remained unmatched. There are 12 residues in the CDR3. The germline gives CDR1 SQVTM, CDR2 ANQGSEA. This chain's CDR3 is CSDTGTGYGYTF. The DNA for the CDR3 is TGCAGCGACACCGGGACAGGCTATGGCTACACCTTC.

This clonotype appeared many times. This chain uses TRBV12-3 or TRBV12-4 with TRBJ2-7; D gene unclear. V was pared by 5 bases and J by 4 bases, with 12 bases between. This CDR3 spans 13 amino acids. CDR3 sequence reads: CASSRTGRYEQYF. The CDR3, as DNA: TGTGCCAGCAGTCGAACCGGACGGTACGAGCAGTACTTC.

This chain's CDR3 is CAGAFGGGIRDTEAFF. The CDR3 DNA is TGTGCCGGGGCCTTTGGGGGGGGCATTAGGGACACTGAAGCTTTCTTT. This chain links TRBV5-4 with TRBJ1-1, with a tentative D call TRBD1 (6 bases). Germline loops: CDR1 SGHNT, CDR2 YYREEE (reference sequence). V gave up 10 bases and J gave up 3 bases, with 25 bases separating them. The CDR3 is 16 residues long.

The CDR3 reads CASSPQAGSSYEQYF. CDR3 nucleotides: TGTGCCAGCAGCCCCCAGGCAGGGAGCTCCTACGAGCAGTACTTC. The V call is TRBV5-6, the J call TRBJ2-7; the D call may be TRBD1 or TRBD2 (5 bases each). V gave up 4 bases and J gave up 0 bases, with 14 bases separating them. This CDR3 region has 15 residues. Germline-derived CDR1 and CDR2 are SGHDT and YYEEEE.

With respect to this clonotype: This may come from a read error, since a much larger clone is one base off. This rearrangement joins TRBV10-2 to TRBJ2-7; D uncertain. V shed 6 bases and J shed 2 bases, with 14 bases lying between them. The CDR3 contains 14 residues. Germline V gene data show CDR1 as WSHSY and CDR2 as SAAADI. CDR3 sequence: CASSPFDCTYEQYV. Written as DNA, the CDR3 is TGCGCCAGCAGCCCTTTTGACTGCACCTACGAGCAGTACGTC.

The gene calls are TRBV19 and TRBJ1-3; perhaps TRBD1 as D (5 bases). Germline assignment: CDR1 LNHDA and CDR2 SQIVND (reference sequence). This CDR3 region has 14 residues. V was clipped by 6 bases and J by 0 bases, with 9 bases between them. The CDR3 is CASRGRRSGNTIYF. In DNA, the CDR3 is TGTGCCAGTAGGGGACGGCGCTCTGGAAACACCATATATTTT.

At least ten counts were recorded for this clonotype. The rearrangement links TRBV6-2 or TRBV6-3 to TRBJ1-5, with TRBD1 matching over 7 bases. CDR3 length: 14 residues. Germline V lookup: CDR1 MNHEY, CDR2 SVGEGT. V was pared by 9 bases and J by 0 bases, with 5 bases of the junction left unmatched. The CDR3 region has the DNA TGTGCCAGTCGCAGGGACAGTAGCAATCAGCCCCAGCATTTT. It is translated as CASRRDSSNQPQHF.

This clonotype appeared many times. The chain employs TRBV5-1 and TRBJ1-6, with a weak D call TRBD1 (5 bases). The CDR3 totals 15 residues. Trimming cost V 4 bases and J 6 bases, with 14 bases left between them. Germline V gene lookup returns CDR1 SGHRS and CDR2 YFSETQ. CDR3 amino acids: CASSGGGKINSPLHF. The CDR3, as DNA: TGCGCCAGCAGCGGGGGAGGTAAAATTAATTCACCCCTCCACTTT.

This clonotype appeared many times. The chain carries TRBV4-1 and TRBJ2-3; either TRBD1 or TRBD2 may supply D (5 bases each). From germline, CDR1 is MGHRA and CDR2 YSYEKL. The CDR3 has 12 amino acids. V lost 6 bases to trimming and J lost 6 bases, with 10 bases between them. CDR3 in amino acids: CASRHGTDTQYF. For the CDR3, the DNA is TGCGCCAGCAGGCACGGGACCGATACGCAGTATTTT.

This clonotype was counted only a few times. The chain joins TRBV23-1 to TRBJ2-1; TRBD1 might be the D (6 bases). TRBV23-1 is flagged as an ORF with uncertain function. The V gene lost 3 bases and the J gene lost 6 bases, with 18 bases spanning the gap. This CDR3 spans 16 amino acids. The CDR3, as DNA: TGCGCCAGCAGTCAGACGTTTCAGGGGATGCGCAATGAGCAGTTCTTC. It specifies CASSQTFQGMRNEQFF.

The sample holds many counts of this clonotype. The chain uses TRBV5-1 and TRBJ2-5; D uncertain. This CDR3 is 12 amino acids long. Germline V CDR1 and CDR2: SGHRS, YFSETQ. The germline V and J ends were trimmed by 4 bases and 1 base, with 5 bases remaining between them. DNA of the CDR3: TGCGCCAGCAGCATCTTCCAAGAGACCCAGTACTTC. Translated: CASSIFQETQYF.